This T cell receptor (beta chain) was retrieved from a study of CD8 T cells in ankylosing spondylitis. The study, taken as a whole, reports: In reactive arthritis synovial fluid and blood, some motif variants had been reported before. Reportedly, significant enrichment of disease-linked clones occurred in matched ankylosing spondylitis synovial fluid.

One entry per CDR3 protein, called by TCRdb with MiXCR from the 5' RACE reads. This sample has some 250,000 distinct CDR3 sequences, with about 10% found just once. Trimming stripped 4 bases from V and 0 bases from J, with 11 bases between. This CDR3 has 15 amino acids. The V gene's germline CDR1 is SGHRS and CDR2 YFSETQ. There are many counts of this clonotype. The target antigen is unknown. The chain joins TRBV5-1 to TRBJ1-3; possibly TRBD1 for D (5 bases). Sequenced material: blood, either unsorted or a sorted T cell fraction (not recorded which). This receptor was obtained from a male donor with ankylosing spondylitis or in good health (not recorded which). In DNA, the CDR3 is TGCGCCAGCAGCCCGGGACCTACCTCTGGAAACACCATATATTTT. Its translation: CASSPGPTSGNTIYF.